This T cell receptor beta chain was captured in a study of T cells in Graves' hyperthyroidism and ophthalmopathy. This clonotype was recorded a few times. Diagnoses were made from clinical symptoms, serum measures (thyroxine and TRAb), thyroid ultrasound and orbital computed tomography. RNA transcripts yielded amplified TCR beta CDR3 regions. Carried out on the TCR CDR3, a first-round RT-PCR used the HTBI primer set. A single record per CDR3 protein comes from TCRdb applying MiXCR to the multiplex PCR reads. The data show hundreds of thousands of distinct CDR3 sequences, with over 35% seen just once and 7.5% to 9.5% held by the top ten. The CDR3 spans 15 residues. Germline lookup yields CDR1 LNHDA and CDR2 SQIVND (reference sequence). The V end lost 5 bases, the J end lost 9 bases, and 20 bases lay between the germline ends.

The receptor was derived from a man aged 18 to 30 with Graves' hyperthyroidism. The sample comprised blood. The chain uses TRBV19 and TRBJ1-5, with TRBD1 as a possible D gene (6 bases). CDR3 protein: CASSVSGTPVGPQHF. The CDR3 DNA reads TGTGCCAGTAGTGTCTCCGGGACACCGGTTGGGCCCCAGCATTTT. Supplemented by reference TRBV19 and TRBJ1-5, the full variable domain reads DGGITQSPKYLFRKEGQNVTLSCEQNLNHDAMYWYRQDPGQGLRLIYYSQIVNDFQKGDIAEGYSVSREKKESFPLTVTSAQKNPTAFYLCASSVSGTPVGPQHFGDGTRLSIL.